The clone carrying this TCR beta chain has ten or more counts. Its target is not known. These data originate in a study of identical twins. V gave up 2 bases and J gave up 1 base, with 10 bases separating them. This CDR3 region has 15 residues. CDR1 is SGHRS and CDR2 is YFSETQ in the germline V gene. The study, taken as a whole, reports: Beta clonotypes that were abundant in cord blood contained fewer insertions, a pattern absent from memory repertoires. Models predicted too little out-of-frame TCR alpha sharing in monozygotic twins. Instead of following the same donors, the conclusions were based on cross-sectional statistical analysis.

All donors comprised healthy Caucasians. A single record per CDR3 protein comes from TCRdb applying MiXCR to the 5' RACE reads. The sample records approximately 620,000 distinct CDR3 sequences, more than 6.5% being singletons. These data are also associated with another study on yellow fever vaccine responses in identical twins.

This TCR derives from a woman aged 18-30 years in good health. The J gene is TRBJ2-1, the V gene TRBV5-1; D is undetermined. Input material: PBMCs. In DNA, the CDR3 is TGCGCCAGCAGCTTTGAAAGCAGGTCCTACAATGAGCAGTTCTTC. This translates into CASSFESRSYNEQFF.